The 8 T cell receptor beta chains reported below all come from one sample, sequenced in a study of shared clonotypes between healthy human individuals. Clones were sequenced by immunoSEQ multiplex PCR, and TCRdb holds only the in-frame ones, with some missing. The sample lists under 2,500,000 clones, around 95% occurring once. The specimen was naive CD4+ T cells sorted from blood. The sample's subset: CD45RA+ positively selected. These receptors came from a man aged 18 to 30 in good health.

J is TRBJ2-7 and V is TRBV28; TRBD1 agrees at 10 bases. The CDR3 is made up of 18 amino acids. Germline CDR1 reads MDHEN; CDR2 reads SYDVKM. The trim removed 5 bases at V and 0 bases at J, leaving 13 bases unmatched. The CDR3 sequence: CASSGPAWDRGSSYEQYF. DNA for the CDR3: TGTGCCAGCAGTGGACCGGCATGGGACAGGGGTTCCTCCTACGAGCAGTACTTC.

The rearrangement uses TRBV6-1 and TRBJ1-3, with a weak D call TRBD1 (6 bases). Per germline, CDR1 MNHNS and CDR2 SASEGT. The CDR3 spans 14 residues. With 10 bases removed from V and 0 bases from J, the gap between germline ends came to 13 bases. In nucleotides, the CDR3 is TGTGCCATCGACAGGTCCAACTCTGGAAACACCATATATTTT. Translation gives CAIDRSNSGNTIYF.

The chain links TRBV7-2 to TRBJ2-5; the D is unclear. The closer fit of TRBJ2-7 to the DNA end suggests the J call may be wrong. This CDR3 is built from 14 residues. The germline gives CDR1 SGHTA, CDR2 FQGNSA. The CDR3 here is CASSALYSSYEQYF. CDR3 bases: TGTGCCAGCAGCGCGCTCTACAGCTCCTACGAGCAGTACTTC.

J is TRBJ1-5 and V is TRBV10-2, with 8 bases fitting TRBD1. Per germline, CDR1 WSHSY and CDR2 SAAADI. This CDR3 spans 13 amino acids. The trim removed 3 bases at V and 6 bases at J, leaving 1 base unmatched. The CDR3 spells CASSEQGGQPQHF. The CDR3 nucleotides are TGCGCCAGCAGTGAACAGGGGGGTCAGCCCCAGCATTTT.

The CDR3, as DNA: TGTGCCAGCTCACCAACGACAGGGGGCGAAGCTTTCTTT. Translation gives CASSPTTGGEAFF. This chain links TRBV18 with TRBJ1-1; 10 bases align to TRBD1. The junction had 2 bases not matched to a gene; V was cut back by 2 bases and J by 8 bases. CDR1 and CDR2 from the germline V gene are KGHSH and LQKENI. The CDR3 length is 13 residues.

This chain uses TRBV7-9 with TRBJ1-2, with D possibly matching TRBD1 (6 bases). The CDR3 covers 15 residues. V was trimmed by 5 bases and J by 8 bases, leaving 21 bases between them. CDR1 is SEHNR, CDR2 FQNEAQ, per germline (reference sequence). The CDR3 region has the DNA TGTGCCAGCAGCCAGCGGGACATATTAGATCGGGGCTACACCTTC. It translates to CASSQRDILDRGYTF.

The V and J genes are TRBV15 and TRBJ2-5; D may be TRBD1 or TRBD2 (5 bases each). CDR3 length: 16 amino acids. V lost 5 bases and J 0 bases, leaving 16 bases between the germline ends. Germline CDR1 and CDR2: LNHNV and YYDKDF (reference sequence). The CDR3 nucleotides read TGTGCCACCAGCTCCCGAGGGGCACCGTACCAAGAGACCCAGTACTTC. It encodes CATSSRGAPYQETQYF.

The chain employs TRBV4-3 and TRBJ2-5, with 10 bases that match TRBD2. The CDR3 spans 20 residues. The junction had 17 bases not matched to a gene; V was cut back by 0 bases and J by 4 bases. Per germline, CDR1 LGHNA and CDR2 YSLEER. The CDR3 sequence is CASSQEPTIAGGITRETQYF. For the CDR3, the DNA is TGCGCCAGCAGCCAAGAACCGACCATAGCGGGAGGTATCACAAGAGAGACCCAGTACTTC.